A selection of T cell receptor beta chains follows, all from one sample in a study of vaccination effects on CD4 cells after COVID-19. Their antigens remain unidentified. TCRdb's table, derived via immunoSEQ multiplex PCR, lists solely in-frame clones and lacks some. The table lists about 30,000 clones, around 67% of them singletons. This material consisted of CD4+ T cells from PBMCs cultured with HCoV-229E spike peptides, taken after COVID-19 vaccination. The source is a human donor who received a COVID-19 vaccine. Both conserved end residues are part of each CDR3. A D gene is named only where the DNA matches it firmly. Clone size is stated in some rows and not others, as once, few, many or a class when expanded.

v_gene: TRBV12-3/TRBV12-4; abundance: -; d_gene: -; j_gene: TRBJ2-7; CDR3aa: CASSSTGSYEQYF; CDR3nt: TGTGCCAGCAGCTCAACAGGAAGCTACGAGCAGTACTTC
v_gene: TRBV5-1; abundance: -; d_gene: -; j_gene: TRBJ2-3; CDR3aa: CASFPGAQSTDTQYF; CDR3nt: TGCGCCAGCTTTCCAGGGGCCCAAAGCACAGATACGCAGTATTTT
v_gene: TRBV2; abundance: few; d_gene: TRBD2; j_gene: TRBJ2-7; CDR3aa: CASRAGAYEQYF; CDR3nt: TGTGCCAGCAGGGCGGGAGCTTACGAGCAGTACTTC
v_gene: TRBV2; abundance: -; d_gene: TRBD1; j_gene: TRBJ1-2; CDR3aa: CASRRDRGLGGYTF; CDR3nt: TGTGCCAGCAGACGGGACAGGGGGCTTGGTGGCTACACCTTC
v_gene: TRBV2; abundance: once; d_gene: TRBD1; j_gene: TRBJ2-7; CDR3aa: CASRGDSYSYEQYF; CDR3nt: TGTGCCAGCAGAGGGGACAGCTACTCCTACGAGCAGTACTTC
v_gene: TRBV3-1/TRBV3-2; abundance: -; d_gene: -; j_gene: TRBJ1-2; CDR3aa: CASSPDSNYGYTF; CDR3nt: TGTGCCAGCAGCCCCGATAGCAACTATGGCTACACCTTC
v_gene: TRBV27; abundance: -; d_gene: TRBD1; j_gene: TRBJ1-1; CDR3aa: CASKTGADTEAFF; CDR3nt: TGTGCCAGCAAGACAGGGGCGGACACTGAAGCTTTCTTT
v_gene: TRBV6-1; abundance: -; d_gene: TRBD1; j_gene: TRBJ1-4; CDR3aa: CASSEADKGAPTNEKLFF; CDR3nt: TGTGCCAGCAGTGAAGCCGACAAGGGGGCTCCGACTAATGAAAAACTGTTTTTT
v_gene: TRBV5-4; abundance: once; d_gene: TRBD2; j_gene: TRBJ2-5; CDR3aa: CASSLRTRWETQYF; CDR3nt: TGTGCCAGCAGCTTGAGGACTAGGTGGGAGACCCAGTACTTC
v_gene: TRBV29-1; abundance: -; d_gene: -; j_gene: TRBJ2-3; CDR3aa: CSVSTGDSLTDTQYF; CDR3nt: TGCAGCGTTTCTACGGGGGACAGCCTCACAGATACGCAGTATTTT
v_gene: TRBV7-8; abundance: -; d_gene: TRBD1; j_gene: TRBJ1-4; CDR3aa: CASSPQGALGVDEKLFF; CDR3nt: TGTGCCAGCAGCCCGCAGGGGGCGCTTGGTGTAGATGAAAAACTGTTTTTT
v_gene: TRBV7-8; abundance: -; d_gene: -; j_gene: TRBJ1-1; CDR3aa: CASSFSTPHSQRGFEAFF; CDR3nt: TGTGCCAGCAGCTTCTCGACCCCCCATTCGCAGCGAGGATTTGAAGCTTTCTTT
v_gene: TRBV6-5; abundance: -; d_gene: -; j_gene: TRBJ1-2; CDR3aa: CASSVDSNYGYTF; CDR3nt: TGTGCCAGCTCGGTCGACAGTAACTATGGCTACACCTTC
v_gene: TRBV30; abundance: large; d_gene: TRBD1; j_gene: TRBJ1-2; CDR3aa: CAWSEQGVNYGYTF; CDR3nt: TGTGCCTGGAGTGAACAGGGGGTAAACTATGGCTACACCTTC
v_gene: TRBV10-3; abundance: -; d_gene: -; j_gene: TRBJ1-1; CDR3aa: CAISGAGLNTEAFF; CDR3nt: TGTGCCATCAGTGGGGCAGGATTGAACACTGAAGCTTTCTTT
v_gene: TRBV7-8; abundance: -; d_gene: -; j_gene: TRBJ1-2; CDR3aa: CASSLLPGNYGYTF; CDR3nt: TGTGCCAGCAGCTTACTCCCAGGGAACTATGGCTACACCTTC
v_gene: TRBV4-1; abundance: -; d_gene: -; j_gene: TRBJ1-5; CDR3aa: CASSRGPVSNQPQHF; CDR3nt: TGCGCCAGCAGCCGGGGACCCGTTAGCAATCAGCCCCAGCATTTT
v_gene: TRBV7-9; abundance: -; d_gene: -; j_gene: TRBJ1-1; CDR3aa: CASSLVPLGRTEAFF; CDR3nt: TGTGCCAGCAGCTTAGTGCCTTTGGGCAGAACTGAAGCTTTCTTT
v_gene: TRBV29-1; abundance: few; d_gene: -; j_gene: TRBJ1-1; CDR3aa: CSVRGWDTEAFF; CDR3nt: TGCAGCGTAAGGGGCTGGGACACTGAAGCTTTCTTT
v_gene: TRBV19; abundance: -; d_gene: TRBD1; j_gene: TRBJ2-2; CDR3aa: CASSIFPQTGINTGELFF; CDR3nt: TGTGCCAGTAGTATCTTTCCCCAGACAGGGATCAACACCGGGGAGCTGTTTTTT
v_gene: TRBV11-2; abundance: -; d_gene: -; j_gene: TRBJ1-5; CDR3aa: CASSPDIAGDQPQHF; CDR3nt: TGTGCCAGCAGCCCAGACATTGCCGGAGATCAGCCCCAGCATTTT
v_gene: TRBV3-1/TRBV3-2; abundance: -; d_gene: -; j_gene: TRBJ1-6; CDR3aa: CASSGGGGFGNSPLHF; CDR3nt: TGTGCCAGCAGCGGTGGAGGGGGGTTTGGGAATTCACCCCTCCACTTT
v_gene: TRBV6-5; abundance: -; d_gene: TRBD1; j_gene: TRBJ1-2; CDR3aa: CASRGDRAADYGYTF; CDR3nt: TGTGCCAGCAGGGGGGACAGGGCCGCGGACTATGGCTACACCTTC
v_gene: TRBV19; abundance: -; d_gene: -; j_gene: TRBJ1-1; CDR3aa: CASIFNTEAFF; CDR3nt: TGTGCCAGTATCTTCAACACTGAAGCTTTCTTT
v_gene: TRBV3-1/TRBV3-2; abundance: -; d_gene: -; j_gene: TRBJ1-2; CDR3aa: CASSPSAGYGYTF; CDR3nt: TGTGCCAGCAGCCCTAGCGCAGGGTATGGCTACACCTTC
v_gene: TRBV27; abundance: few; d_gene: TRBD2; j_gene: TRBJ2-3; CDR3aa: CASSSRLAGASTDTQYF; CDR3nt: TGTGCCAGCAGTTCCCGACTAGCGGGGGCTAGCACAGATACGCAGTATTTT
v_gene: TRBV3-1/TRBV3-2; abundance: -; d_gene: -; j_gene: TRBJ2-3; CDR3aa: CASSVTTHPDTQYF; CDR3nt: TGTGCCAGCAGCGTTACGACCCACCCAGATACGCAGTATTTT
v_gene: TRBV4-1; abundance: -; d_gene: TRBD1; j_gene: TRBJ2-1; CDR3aa: CASSRRVIGDRGLNEQFF; CDR3nt: TGCGCCAGCAGCCGGAGGGTTATCGGAGACAGGGGGCTTAATGAGCAGTTCTTC
v_gene: TRBV2; abundance: -; d_gene: -; j_gene: TRBJ1-1; CDR3aa: CASSDRRDTEAFF; CDR3nt: TGTGCCAGCAGTGATCGGAGGGACACTGAAGCTTTCTTT
v_gene: TRBV7-8; abundance: -; d_gene: -; j_gene: TRBJ2-1; CDR3aa: CASSLSGVGANEQFF; CDR3nt: TGTGCCAGCAGCTTATCGGGAGTAGGAGCCAATGAGCAGTTCTTC
v_gene: TRBV6-5; abundance: -; d_gene: TRBD1; j_gene: TRBJ2-7; CDR3aa: CASSYSGQGADEQYF; CDR3nt: TGTGCCAGCAGTTACTCGGGACAGGGGGCAGACGAGCAGTACTTC
v_gene: TRBV7-2; abundance: -; d_gene: TRBD1; j_gene: TRBJ2-5; CDR3aa: CASEDRPYGTQYF; CDR3nt: TGTGCCAGTGAGGACAGGCCGTATGGGACCCAGTACTTC
v_gene: TRBV10-3; abundance: few; d_gene: TRBD2; j_gene: TRBJ2-3; CDR3aa: CAISPRASGGPTDTQYF; CDR3nt: TGTGCCATCAGTCCCAGGGCTAGCGGGGGTCCCACAGATACGCAGTATTTT
v_gene: TRBV9; abundance: -; d_gene: -; j_gene: TRBJ2-7; CDR3aa: CASSPQVVGYEQYF; CDR3nt: TGTGCCAGCAGCCCCCAGGTAGTGGGCTACGAGCAGTACTTC
v_gene: TRBV5-1; abundance: -; d_gene: TRBD2; j_gene: TRBJ2-3; CDR3aa: CASSGRPLSGTGTDTQYF; CDR3nt: TGCGCCAGCAGCGGCAGGCCCCTTAGCGGGACCGGCACAGATACGCAGTATTTT
v_gene: TRBV30; abundance: -; d_gene: -; j_gene: TRBJ1-6; CDR3aa: CAWRIGTVNSPLHF; CDR3nt: TGTGCCTGGAGGATTGGGACCGTTAATTCACCCCTCCACTTT
v_gene: TRBV6-5; abundance: -; d_gene: -; j_gene: TRBJ1-1; CDR3aa: CASSQAVEAFF; CDR3nt: TGTGCCAGCAGTCAGGCAGTTGAAGCTTTCTTT
v_gene: TRBV29-1; abundance: -; d_gene: TRBD2; j_gene: TRBJ2-5; CDR3aa: CSVSTSGRGETQYF; CDR3nt: TGCAGCGTCTCGACTAGCGGGAGAGGAGAGACCCAGTACTTC
v_gene: TRBV5-1; abundance: -; d_gene: -; j_gene: TRBJ2-7; CDR3aa: CASSKTGLRQGSYEQYF; CDR3nt: TGCGCCAGCAGCAAGACTGGGTTGAGGCAGGGGAGCTACGAGCAGTACTTC
v_gene: TRBV5-1; abundance: medium-sized; d_gene: TRBD2; j_gene: TRBJ2-1; CDR3aa: CASSWDYNYNEQFF; CDR3nt: TGCGCCAGCAGTTGGGACTATAACTACAATGAGCAGTTCTTC
v_gene: TRBV2; abundance: -; d_gene: TRBD1; j_gene: TRBJ1-1; CDR3aa: CASSATGGTEAFF; CDR3nt: TGTGCCAGCAGTGCGACAGGGGGCACTGAAGCTTTCTTT
v_gene: TRBV19; abundance: -; d_gene: -; j_gene: TRBJ1-2; CDR3aa: CASTPTNYGYTF; CDR3nt: TGTGCCAGTACCCCGACCAACTATGGCTACACCTTC
v_gene: TRBV18; abundance: medium-sized; d_gene: -; j_gene: TRBJ2-7; CDR3aa: CASSPRPDSYEQYF; CDR3nt: TGTGCCAGCTCACCAAGACCCGACTCCTACGAGCAGTACTTC
v_gene: TRBV3-1/TRBV3-2; abundance: few; d_gene: -; j_gene: TRBJ2-3; CDR3aa: CASSQSDGFGDTQYF; CDR3nt: TGTGCCAGCAGCCAATCTGACGGATTCGGTGATACGCAGTATTTT
v_gene: TRBV10-3; abundance: -; d_gene: TRBD1; j_gene: TRBJ2-1; CDR3aa: CAIRGQGSSYNEQFF; CDR3nt: TGTGCCATCAGGGGACAGGGAAGCTCCTACAATGAGCAGTTCTTC
v_gene: TRBV18; abundance: -; d_gene: -; j_gene: TRBJ1-1; CDR3aa: CASPDSMNTEAFF; CDR3nt: TGTGCCAGCCCCGACAGCATGAACACTGAAGCTTTCTTT
v_gene: TRBV27; abundance: -; d_gene: TRBD1; j_gene: TRBJ1-2; CDR3aa: CASSFADRANYGYTF; CDR3nt: TGTGCCAGCAGTTTTGCAGACAGGGCTAACTATGGCTACACCTTC
v_gene: TRBV7-2; abundance: -; d_gene: -; j_gene: TRBJ1-6; CDR3aa: CASNSGHGNSPLHF; CDR3nt: TGTGCCAGCAACAGCGGTCACGGAAATTCACCCCTCCACTTT
v_gene: TRBV13; abundance: -; d_gene: -; j_gene: TRBJ1-6; CDR3aa: CASSHEQSLHF; CDR3nt: TGTGCCAGCAGCCACGAACAGTCCCTCCACTTT
v_gene: TRBV15; abundance: -; d_gene: -; j_gene: TRBJ1-2; CDR3aa: CATERTGYTF; CDR3nt: TGTGCCACCGAGAGGACGGGCTACACCTTC
v_gene: TRBV20-1; abundance: -; d_gene: -; j_gene: TRBJ1-1; CDR3aa: CSASNPNTEAFF; CDR3nt: TGCAGTGCTAGTAATCCGAACACTGAAGCTTTCTTT
v_gene: TRBV29-1; abundance: -; d_gene: -; j_gene: TRBJ2-7; CDR3aa: CSVGQLDEQYF; CDR3nt: TGCAGCGTTGGACAACTTGACGAGCAGTACTTC
v_gene: TRBV3-1/TRBV3-2; abundance: -; d_gene: -; j_gene: TRBJ2-5; CDR3aa: CASSQDGRGTQYF; CDR3nt: TGTGCCAGCAGCCAAGATGGGCGAGGGACCCAGTACTTC
v_gene: TRBV7-7; abundance: -; d_gene: TRBD2; j_gene: TRBJ2-3; CDR3aa: CASSPGTSGTDTQYF; CDR3nt: TGTGCCAGCAGCCCCGGGACTAGCGGGACAGATACGCAGTATTTT
v_gene: TRBV29-1; abundance: few; d_gene: TRBD1; j_gene: TRBJ1-5; CDR3aa: CSVGQGRQPQHF; CDR3nt: TGCAGCGTAGGACAGGGGCGACAGCCCCAGCATTTT